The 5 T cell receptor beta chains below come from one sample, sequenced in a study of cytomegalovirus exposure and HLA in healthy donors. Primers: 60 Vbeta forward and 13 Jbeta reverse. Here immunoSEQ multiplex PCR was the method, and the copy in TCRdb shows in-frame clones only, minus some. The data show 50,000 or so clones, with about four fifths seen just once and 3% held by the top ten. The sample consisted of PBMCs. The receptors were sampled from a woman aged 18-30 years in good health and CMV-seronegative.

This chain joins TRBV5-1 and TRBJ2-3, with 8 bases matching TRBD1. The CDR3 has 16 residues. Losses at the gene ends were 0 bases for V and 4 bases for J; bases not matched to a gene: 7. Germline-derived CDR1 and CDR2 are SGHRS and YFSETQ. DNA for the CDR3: TGCGCCAGCAGCTTGGGAGGACAGGGTATCCCAGATACGCAGTATTTT. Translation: CASSLGGQGIPDTQYF. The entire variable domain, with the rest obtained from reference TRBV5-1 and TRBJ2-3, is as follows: KAGVTQTPRYLIKTRGQQVTLSCSPISGHRSVSWYQQTPGQGLQFLFEYFSETQRNKGNFPGRFSGRQFSNSRSEMNVSTLELGDSALYLCASSLGGQGIPDTQYFGPGTRLTVL.

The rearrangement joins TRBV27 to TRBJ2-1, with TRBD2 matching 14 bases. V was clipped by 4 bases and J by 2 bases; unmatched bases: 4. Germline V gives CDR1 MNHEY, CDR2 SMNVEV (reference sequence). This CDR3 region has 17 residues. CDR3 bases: TGTGCCAGCAGTTCCCGACTAGCGGGAGGGACCTACAATGAGCAGTTCTTC. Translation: CASSSRLAGGTYNEQFF.

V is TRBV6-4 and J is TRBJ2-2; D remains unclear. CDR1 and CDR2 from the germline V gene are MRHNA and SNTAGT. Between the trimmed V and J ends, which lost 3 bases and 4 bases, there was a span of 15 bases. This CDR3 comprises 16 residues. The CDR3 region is CASSEGRDIGTGELFF. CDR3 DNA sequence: TGTGCCAGCAGTGAAGGCAGAGACATCGGCACCGGGGAGCTGTTTTTT.

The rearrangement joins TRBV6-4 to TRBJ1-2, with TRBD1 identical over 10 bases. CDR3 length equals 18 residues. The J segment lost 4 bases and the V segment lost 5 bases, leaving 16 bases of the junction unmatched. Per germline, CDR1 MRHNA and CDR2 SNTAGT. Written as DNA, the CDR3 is TGTGCCAGCAGTCTATACCCTACCCGGGACAGGGGTACCTATGGCTACACCTTC. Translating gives CASSLYPTRDRGTYGYTF.

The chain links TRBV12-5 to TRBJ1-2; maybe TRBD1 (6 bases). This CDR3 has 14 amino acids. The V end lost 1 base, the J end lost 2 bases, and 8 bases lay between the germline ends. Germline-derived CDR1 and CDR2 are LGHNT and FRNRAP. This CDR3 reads CASGLEQGNYGYTF. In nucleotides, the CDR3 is TGTGCTAGTGGTTTGGAACAGGGAAACTATGGCTACACCTTC.